This entry features one T cell receptor (beta chain) sequence. Its antigen remains unknown. This sample was taken from a study of STAT5B mutations in CD4+ large granular lymphocyte leukemia. General observations from the study: Compared with healthy controls (2/35), patient top clones favored TRBV06 (8/27).

Original processing notes: The detection floor for productive clonotype frequency was 2.59 x 10-5. Using immunoSEQ multiplex PCR, the repertoire was profiled, and TCRdb retains in-frame clones only, with some absent. V, J and clone size derive from that table, while D and trimming were established from the DNA sequence. The table shows 25,000 to 30,000 clones, with about 69% occurring only once. The CDR3 contains 14 residues. Trimming shortened V by 6 bases and J by 3 bases, and 13 bases separated the two germline ends. In germline, CDR1 is SGHTS, CDR2 YDEGEE. This TCR was sampled from a human donor in good health. The chain is built from TRBV5-8 and TRBJ2-4; no definite D call. Sequencing used CD4+ T cells from blood buffy coats. This CDR3 is CASNRNEGKNIQYF. The CDR3 DNA sequence: TGTGCCAGCAACCGCAACGAAGGCAAAAACATTCAGTACTTC.